This T cell receptor (beta chain) was sequenced for a study of neurological immune-mediated disorders. The V and J ends lost 2 bases and 9 bases respectively, with 13 bases between them. CDR3 size: 13 residues. CDR1 and CDR2 from the germline V gene are DFQATT and SNEGSKA (reference sequence). Study-level points and caveats: HTLV-1-associated myelopathy showed the most TCR clonal expansion; multiple sclerosis the least, below healthy controls.

As for the cDNA, it was generated by 5'RACE with 10-nucleotide random UMIs. TCRdb re-derived calls from the 5' RACE reads in MiXCR, one entry per CDR3 protein. In the table there are some 28,000 distinct CDR3 sequences, roughly 25% of which are singletons. As for this clonotype: Antigen unknown.

The specimen sequenced was CD4+ T cells from blood. This TCR was sampled from a man over 45 with HTLV-1-associated myelopathy (HAM/TSP). The chain recombines TRBV20-1 with TRBJ2-2; TRBD1 might be the D (6 bases). CDR3: CSARNRESRELFF. The CDR3 DNA reads TGCAGTGCTAGAAACAGGGAGTCCAGGGAGCTGTTTTTT.